These 22 T cell receptor beta chains were all obtained from the same sample, sequenced in a study of T cell responses to AZD1222 COVID-19 vaccine. TCRdb keeps only in-frame clones here, not all; method: immunoSEQ multiplex PCR. There are around 120,000 clones in the sample; about nine tenths occur only once, and roughly 2.4% lies in the top ten. The input for sequencing was peripheral blood, taken on day 0 of AZD1222 vaccination. The receptors stem from an adult in good health.

This clone has a handful of counts. This chain links TRBV5-1 with TRBJ1-1; TRBD1 matches 8 bases. CDR3 size: 15 residues. V gave up 4 bases and J gave up 1 base; unmatched junction bases: 6. Germline loops: CDR1 SGHRS, CDR2 YFSETQ. The CDR3 sequence: CASSVSGTGNTEAFF. The DNA for the CDR3 is TGCGCCAGCAGCGTATCCGGGACAGGGAACACTGAAGCTTTCTTT.

The chain carries TRBV29-1 and TRBJ2-7; 8 bases are a match to TRBD1. Losses at the gene ends were 2 bases for V and 0 bases for J; bases not matched to a gene: 6. CDR1 is SQVTM, CDR2 ANQGSEA, per germline. The CDR3 sequence is 15 residues long. The CDR3 loop is CSVETSGGSSYEQYF. DNA of the CDR3: TGCAGCGTTGAAACGTCAGGGGGCAGCTCCTACGAGCAGTACTTC.

V gene TRBV30 combines with J gene TRBJ1-1; D call uncertain. This CDR3 region has 13 residues. V lost 0 bases to trimming and J lost 1 base, with 6 bases between them. CDR1 is GTSNPN and CDR2 is SVGIG in the germline V gene (reference sequence). CDR3 sequence: CAWSVATNTEAFF. CDR3 sequence (DNA): TGTGCCTGGAGTGTAGCGACGAACACTGAAGCTTTCTTT.

The CDR3 region is CATSDHTIPNYGYTF. As DNA, the CDR3 is TGTGCCACCAGTGACCACACCATCCCTAACTATGGCTACACCTTC. V is TRBV24-1 and J is TRBJ1-2; D gene unclear. CDR1 and CDR2 from the germline V gene are KGHDR and SFDVKD. V lost 4 bases to trimming and J lost 0 bases, with 11 bases between them. This CDR3 has 15 residues.

The V gene is TRBV6-4, the J gene TRBJ1-1; D gene unclear. Trimming stripped 3 bases from V and 4 bases from J, with 9 bases between. The CDR3 totals 13 residues. The germline V gene has CDR1 MRHNA and CDR2 SNTAGT. In nucleotides, the CDR3 is TGTGCCAGCAGTGAGGCCGGAGGCACTGAAGCTTTCTTT. Translating gives CASSEAGGTEAFF.

The chain has TRBV29-1 and TRBJ2-7; possibly TRBD1 for D (6 bases). Trimming took 6 bases from V and 2 from J, leaving 14 bases between them. This CDR3 has 13 amino acids. Germline V gene lookup returns CDR1 SQVTM and CDR2 ANQGSEA. The CDR3 DNA reads as TGCAGCGTGACCCTACAGGGCCCCTACGAGCAGTACTTC. It yields the protein CSVTLQGPYEQYF.

This chain joins TRBV2 and TRBJ1-6; no firm D call. V was cut by 4 bases and J by 9 bases, with 16 bases left in between. Per germline, CDR1 SNHLY and CDR2 FYNNEI. The CDR3 length is 15 residues. The CDR3 reads CASSVGGGSTSPLHF. Here the CDR3 DNA reads TGTGCCAGCAGTGTCGGTGGAGGGTCCACTTCACCCCTCCACTTT. The full variable domain, with the rest looked up from reference TRBV2 and TRBJ1-6, is EPEVTQTPSHQVTQMGQEVILRCVPISNHLYFYWYRQILGQKVEFLVSFYNNEISEKSEIFDDQFSVERPDGSNFTLKIRSTKLEDSAMYFCASSVGGGSTSPLHFGNGTRLTVT.

This clone was counted only a few times. The rearrangement links TRBV5-5 to TRBJ1-2; D is undetermined. Trimming left V 3 bases short and J 0 bases short, with 18 bases between. This CDR3 has 17 residues. Germline values: CDR1 SGHKS, CDR2 YYEKEE (reference sequence). CDR3 bases: TGTGCCAGCAGCTCCCACTCATGGGCAGCCTCTAACTATGGCTACACCTTC. Translating it yields CASSSHSWAASNYGYTF.

The rearrangement joins TRBV27 to TRBJ2-7; 15 bases are shared with TRBD2. The ends lost 2 bases at V and 5 bases at J; junction bases unmatched: 4. CDR3 length equals 16 residues. Germline CDR1 MNHEY, CDR2 SMNVEV (reference sequence). The CDR3 nucleotides read TGTGCCAGCAGTTTAGAGGGACTAGCGGGAGGACACGAGCAGTACTTC. Amino acid sequence: CASSLEGLAGGHEQYF.

V usage is TRBV6-1 and J usage is TRBJ2-1; D call uncertain. The CDR3 sequence is 13 residues long. V dropped 2 bases and J dropped 4 bases, with 6 bases sitting between them. Looked up from germline, CDR1 is MNHNS and CDR2 is SASEGT. CDR3 DNA: TGTGCCAGCAGTGAACCCTGGTACAATGAGCAGTTCTTC. This codes for CASSEPWYNEQFF.

About this clone itself: One junction end disagrees with the germline gene, perhaps due to a read error. J is TRBJ2-5 and V is TRBV19; D might be TRBD1 or TRBD2, each matching 7 bases. CDR3 length: 15 residues. The germline V gene has CDR1 LNHDA and CDR2 SQIVND (reference sequence). This CDR3 is CASSIGRVQGETQYF. The CDR3, as DNA: TGTGCCAGTAGCATAGGGAGGGTACAGGGGGAGACCCAGTACTTC.

The chain has TRBV2 and TRBJ2-2; tentative D call: TRBD2 (6 bases). Looked up from germline, CDR1 is SNHLY and CDR2 is FYNNEI. The CDR3 covers 15 residues. The ends were cut back, 6 bases at V and 0 bases at J, with 11 bases in the middle. In DNA, the CDR3 is TGTGCCAGCAGGAGGGACTGGACGAACACCGGGGAGCTGTTTTTT. It encodes CASRRDWTNTGELFF.

The chain employs TRBV20-1 and TRBJ2-3; tentative D call: TRBD2 (5 bases). The CDR3 sequence is 11 residues long. Germline V gene lookup returns CDR1 DFQATT and CDR2 SNEGSKA (reference sequence). CDR3 nucleotide sequence: TGCAGCGGGCTGAGGGCAGATACGCAGTATTTT. It codes for CSGLRADTQYF.

The V and J genes are TRBV10-3 and TRBJ1-2, with TRBD1 matching over 9 bases. The CDR3 has 15 amino acids. Germline CDR1 reads ENHRY; CDR2 reads SYGVKD. With 3 bases clipped from V and 3 bases from J, the junction kept 5 bases outside the gene matches. CDR3: CAISDADRGYYGYTF. The CDR3 coding sequence is TGTGCCATCAGTGACGCGGACAGGGGTTACTATGGCTACACCTTC.

The rearrangement joins TRBV2 to TRBJ2-1; possible D gene TRBD2, 5 bases. V lost 7 bases to trimming and J lost 7 bases, with 14 bases between them. Germline V lookup: CDR1 SNHLY, CDR2 FYNNEI. The CDR3 runs 13 residues. DNA for the CDR3: TGTGCCAGCAAACTAGAATCCCCTAATGAGCAGTTCTTC. Its translation is CASKLESPNEQFF.

V gene TRBV11-2 combines with J gene TRBJ1-1, with D maybe TRBD1 (5 bases). The germline CDR1 and CDR2 sequences are SGHAT and FQNNGV. Trimming pared 1 base from V and 6 bases from J, leaving 15 bases between. The CDR3 sequence is 15 residues long. CDR3 DNA sequence: TGTGCCAGCAGCTTAGGCGCAGGGTGGATGTCTGAAGCTTTCTTT. Translation gives CASSLGAGWMSEAFF.

V usage is TRBV19 and J usage is TRBJ2-2; D is undetermined. Trimming shortened V by 6 bases and J by 1 base, and 9 bases separated the two germline ends. Germline V gene data show CDR1 as LNHDA and CDR2 as SQIVND (reference sequence). The CDR3 contains 14 residues. The chain's CDR3 is CASRPGGNTGELFF. For the CDR3, the DNA is TGTGCCAGTAGGCCGGGCGGGAACACCGGGGAGCTGTTTTTT.

This clone was picked up one time. V usage is TRBV6-4 and J usage is TRBJ2-7, with 7 nucleotides matching TRBD2. The CDR3 covers 15 residues. Germline loops: CDR1 MRHNA, CDR2 SNTAGT. Trimming removed 4 bases from V and 0 bases from J; junction bases left unmatched: 6. The CDR3, as DNA: TGTGCCAGCAGTGCCGCAGCGGGATTCTCCTACGAGCAGTACTTC. Translation gives CASSAAAGFSYEQYF.

The chain combines TRBV5-4 with TRBJ1-1, with 7 bases matching TRBD1. The J segment lost 7 bases and the V segment lost 3 bases, leaving 15 bases of the junction unmatched. In germline, CDR1 is SGHNT, CDR2 YYREEE (reference sequence). CDR3 size: 16 residues. CDR3 sequence reads: CASSSAKWRGRIEAFF. CDR3 sequence (DNA): TGTGCCAGCAGCTCCGCAAAATGGAGGGGGCGAATTGAAGCTTTCTTT.

This clone came up a few times. The J gene is TRBJ2-7, the V gene TRBV19, with D maybe TRBD1 (5 bases). The CDR3 loop spans 13 amino acids. Germline-derived CDR1 and CDR2 are LNHDA and SQIVND (reference sequence). Trimming took off 3 bases at V and 5 bases at J, with 11 bases between the two ends. As DNA, the CDR3 is TGTGCCAGTAGTATCAGTCAGGGCGACGAGCAGTACTTC. The encoded protein is CASSISQGDEQYF.

The chain has TRBV6-1 and TRBJ1-2, with 12 bases that match TRBD1. V shed 3 bases and J 4 bases; nucleotides not matched to a gene: 6. There are 16 residues in the CDR3. The germline CDR1 and CDR2 sequences are MNHNS and SASEGT. For the CDR3, the DNA is TGTGCCAGCAGTGAGGGACAGGGGGCGCAAGGCTATGGCTACACCTTC. Its protein product is CASSEGQGAQGYGYTF.

V is TRBV11-3 and J is TRBJ2-5; D may be TRBD2 (5 bases). The germline V gene encodes CDR1 SGHNT and CDR2 YENEEA. Between the trimmed V and J ends, which lost 2 bases and 4 bases, there was a span of 8 bases. CDR3 length equals 13 residues. The CDR3 sequence: CASSLFAGETQYF. DNA for the CDR3: TGTGCCAGCAGCTTATTCGCGGGAGAGACCCAGTACTTC.